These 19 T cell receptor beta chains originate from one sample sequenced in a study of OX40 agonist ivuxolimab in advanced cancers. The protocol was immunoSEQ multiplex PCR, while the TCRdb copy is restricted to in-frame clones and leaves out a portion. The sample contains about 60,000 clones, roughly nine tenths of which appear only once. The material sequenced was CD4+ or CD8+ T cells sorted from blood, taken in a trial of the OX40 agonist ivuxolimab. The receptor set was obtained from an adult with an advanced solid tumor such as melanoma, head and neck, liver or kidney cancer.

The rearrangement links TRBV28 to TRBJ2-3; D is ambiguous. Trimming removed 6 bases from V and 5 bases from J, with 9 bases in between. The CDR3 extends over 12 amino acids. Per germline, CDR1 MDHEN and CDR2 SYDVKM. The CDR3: CASSPWQDTQYF. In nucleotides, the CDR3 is TGTGCCAGCAGCCCTTGGCAAGATACGCAGTATTTT.

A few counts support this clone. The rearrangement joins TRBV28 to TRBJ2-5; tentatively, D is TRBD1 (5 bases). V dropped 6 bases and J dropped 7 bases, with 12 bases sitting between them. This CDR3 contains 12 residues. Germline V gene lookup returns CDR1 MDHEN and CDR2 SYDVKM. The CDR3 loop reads CASSPDSATQYF. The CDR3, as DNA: TGTGCCAGCAGCCCTGACAGTGCGACCCAGTACTTC.

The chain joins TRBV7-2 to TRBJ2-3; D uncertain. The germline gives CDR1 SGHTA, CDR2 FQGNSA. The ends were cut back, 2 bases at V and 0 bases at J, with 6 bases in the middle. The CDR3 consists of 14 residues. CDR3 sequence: CASSLSTSTDTQYF. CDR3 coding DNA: TGTGCCAGCAGCTTAAGCACTAGCACAGATACGCAGTATTTT. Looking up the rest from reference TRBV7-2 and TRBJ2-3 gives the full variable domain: GAGVSQSPSNKVTEKGKDVELRCDPISGHTALYWYRQSLGQGLEFLIYFQGNSAPDKSGLPSDRFSAERTGGSVSTLTIQRTQQEDSAVYLCASSLSTSTDTQYFGPGTRLTVL.

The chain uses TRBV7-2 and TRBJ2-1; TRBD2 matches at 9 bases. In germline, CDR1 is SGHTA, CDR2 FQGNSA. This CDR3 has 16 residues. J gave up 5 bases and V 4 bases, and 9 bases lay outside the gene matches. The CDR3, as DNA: TGTGCCAGCAGCTCTAGAAGGACTAGCGTAAACAATGAGCAGTTCTTC. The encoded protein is CASSSRRTSVNNEQFF.

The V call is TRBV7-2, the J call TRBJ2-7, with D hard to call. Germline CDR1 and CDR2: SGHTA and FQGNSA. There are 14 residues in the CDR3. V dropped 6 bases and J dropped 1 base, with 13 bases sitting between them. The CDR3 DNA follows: TGTGCCAGCAGTGCCAAGGTGGCTTCCTACGAGCAGTACTTC. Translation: CASSAKVASYEQYF.

As DNA, the CDR3 is TGTGCCAGCAGTACCGGAGGCGAGCAGTACTTC. As protein: CASSTGGEQYF. The rearrangement links TRBV6-5 to TRBJ2-7; D possibly corresponds to TRBD2 (5 bases). CDR1 is MNHEY and CDR2 is SVGAGI in the germline V gene. The CDR3 loop spans 11 amino acids. V was shortened by 5 bases and J by 6 bases, with 8 bases between the two germline ends.

The CDR3 region is CASSLVSDTQYF. The CDR3 bases are TGCGCCAGCAGCTTGGTCTCAGATACGCAGTATTTT. The chain combines TRBV5-1 with TRBJ2-3; D is ambiguous. V dropped 0 bases and J dropped 4 bases, with 3 bases sitting between them. This CDR3 is built from 12 residues. The germline CDR1 and CDR2 sequences are SGHRS and YFSETQ.

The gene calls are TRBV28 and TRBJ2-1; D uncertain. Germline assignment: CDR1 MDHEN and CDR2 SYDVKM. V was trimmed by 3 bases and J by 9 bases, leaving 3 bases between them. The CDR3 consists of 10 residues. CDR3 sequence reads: CASSFGEQFF. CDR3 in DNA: TGTGCCAGCAGTTTCGGTGAGCAGTTCTTC.

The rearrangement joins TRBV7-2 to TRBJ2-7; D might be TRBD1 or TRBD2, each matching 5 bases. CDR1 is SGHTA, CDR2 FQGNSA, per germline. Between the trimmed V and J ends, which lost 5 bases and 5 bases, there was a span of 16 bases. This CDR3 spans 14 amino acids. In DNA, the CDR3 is TGTGCCAGCAGCGTTACACCCGGGACCCACGAGCAGTACTTC. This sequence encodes CASSVTPGTHEQYF.

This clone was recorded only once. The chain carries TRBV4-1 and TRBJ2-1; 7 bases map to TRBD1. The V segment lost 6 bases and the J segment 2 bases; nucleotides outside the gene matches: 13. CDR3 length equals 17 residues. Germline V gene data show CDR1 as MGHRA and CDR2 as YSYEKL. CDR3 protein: CASSQRPQGQTYNEQFF. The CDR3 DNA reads TGCGCCAGCAGTCAAAGACCACAGGGGCAAACCTACAATGAGCAGTTCTTC.

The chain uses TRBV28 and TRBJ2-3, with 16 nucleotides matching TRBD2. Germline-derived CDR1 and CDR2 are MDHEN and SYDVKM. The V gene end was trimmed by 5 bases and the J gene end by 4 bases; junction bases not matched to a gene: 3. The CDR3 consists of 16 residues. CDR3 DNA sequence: TGTGCCAGCAGTCAAGGGACTAGCGGGAGGGCAGATACGCAGTATTTT. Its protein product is CASSQGTSGRADTQYF. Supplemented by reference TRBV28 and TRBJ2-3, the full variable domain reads DVKVTQSSRYLVKRTGEKVFLECVQDMDHENMFWYRQDPGLGLRLIYFSYDVKMKEKGDIPEGYSVSREKKERFSLILESASTNQTSMYLCASSQGTSGRADTQYFGPGTRLTVL.

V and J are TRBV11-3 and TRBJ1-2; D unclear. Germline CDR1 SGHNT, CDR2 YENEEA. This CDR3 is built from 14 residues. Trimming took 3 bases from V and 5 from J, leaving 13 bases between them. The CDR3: CASSFGSSYYGYTF. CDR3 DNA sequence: TGTGCCAGCAGCTTTGGCAGTTCGTATTATGGCTACACCTTC. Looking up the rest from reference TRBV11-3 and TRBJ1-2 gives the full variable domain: EAGVVQSPRYKIIEKKQPVAFWCNPISGHNTLYWYLQNLGQGPELLIRYENEEAVDDSQLPKDRFSAERLKGVDSTLKIQPAELGDSAVYLCASSFGSSYYGYTFGSGTRLTVV.

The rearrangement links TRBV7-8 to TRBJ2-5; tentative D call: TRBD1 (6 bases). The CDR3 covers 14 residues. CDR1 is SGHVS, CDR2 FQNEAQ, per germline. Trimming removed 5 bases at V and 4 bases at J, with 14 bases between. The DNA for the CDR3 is TGTGCCAGCAGCCACAGCAGGGGCACAGAGACCCAGTACTTC. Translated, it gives CASSHSRGTETQYF.

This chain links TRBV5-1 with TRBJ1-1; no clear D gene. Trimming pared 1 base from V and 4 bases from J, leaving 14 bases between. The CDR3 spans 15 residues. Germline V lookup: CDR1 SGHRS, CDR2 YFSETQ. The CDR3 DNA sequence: TGCGCCAGCAGCTTGTTTAAGGCGGGCGTCACTGAAGCTTTCTTT. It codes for CASSLFKAGVTEAFF.

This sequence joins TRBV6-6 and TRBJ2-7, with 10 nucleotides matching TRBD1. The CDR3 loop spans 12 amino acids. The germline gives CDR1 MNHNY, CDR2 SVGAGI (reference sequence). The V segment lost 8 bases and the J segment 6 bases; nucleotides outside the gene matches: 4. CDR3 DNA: TGTGCCAGCGCGGACAGGGGGTTCGAGCAGTACTTC. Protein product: CASADRGFEQYF.

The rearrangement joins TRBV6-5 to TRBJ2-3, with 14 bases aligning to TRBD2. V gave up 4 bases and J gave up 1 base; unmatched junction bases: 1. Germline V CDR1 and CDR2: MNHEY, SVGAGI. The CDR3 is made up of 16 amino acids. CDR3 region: CASSLGLAGGTDTQYF. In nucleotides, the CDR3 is TGTGCCAGCAGTTTGGGACTAGCGGGAGGCACAGATACGCAGTATTTT.

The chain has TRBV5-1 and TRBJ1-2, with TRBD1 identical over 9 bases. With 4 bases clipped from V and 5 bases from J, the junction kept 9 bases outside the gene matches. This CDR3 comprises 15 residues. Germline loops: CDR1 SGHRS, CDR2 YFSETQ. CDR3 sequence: CASSRDRVMVYGYTF. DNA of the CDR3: TGCGCCAGCAGCCGGGACAGGGTAATGGTTTATGGCTACACCTTC.

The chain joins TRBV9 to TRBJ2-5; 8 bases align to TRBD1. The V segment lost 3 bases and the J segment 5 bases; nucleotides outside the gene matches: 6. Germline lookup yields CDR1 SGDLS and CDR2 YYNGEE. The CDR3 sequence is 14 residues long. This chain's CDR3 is CASSDGQGWETQYF. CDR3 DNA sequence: TGTGCCAGCAGCGATGGACAGGGTTGGGAGACCCAGTACTTC.

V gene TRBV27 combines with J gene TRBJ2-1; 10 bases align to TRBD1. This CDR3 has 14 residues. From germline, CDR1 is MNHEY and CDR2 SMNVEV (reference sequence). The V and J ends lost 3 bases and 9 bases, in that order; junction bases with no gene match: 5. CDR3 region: CASSFRQGAREQFF. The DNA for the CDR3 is TGTGCCAGCAGTTTCCGACAGGGGGCTCGTGAGCAGTTCTTC.